This TCR beta chain was recovered during a study of T-cell reconstitution after alpha-beta-depleted transplantation in children. Trimming stripped 1 base from V and 5 bases from J, with 14 bases between. The length of the CDR3 is 16 residues. Per germline, CDR1 SGHVS and CDR2 FQNEAQ. Preparation of the TCRbeta library was carried out with unique molecular identifiers. MiXCR, applied by TCRdb to the PCR reads, yields one record per CDR3 protein. The sample records 450,000 to 600,000 distinct CDR3 sequences, over 25% being singletons. The sequence came from a human donor who donated a stem cell graft to a child with aplastic anemia. This chain joins TRBV7-8 and TRBJ2-2; the D gene could be TRBD1 or TRBD2 (6 bases each). This specimen consisted of PBMCs from the stem cell graft donor, obtained from the stem cell graft. CDR3 DNA: TGTGCCAGCAGCTTAGAACAGTCGGGGGCAACCGGGGAGCTGTTTTTT. This translates into CASSLEQSGATGELFF.